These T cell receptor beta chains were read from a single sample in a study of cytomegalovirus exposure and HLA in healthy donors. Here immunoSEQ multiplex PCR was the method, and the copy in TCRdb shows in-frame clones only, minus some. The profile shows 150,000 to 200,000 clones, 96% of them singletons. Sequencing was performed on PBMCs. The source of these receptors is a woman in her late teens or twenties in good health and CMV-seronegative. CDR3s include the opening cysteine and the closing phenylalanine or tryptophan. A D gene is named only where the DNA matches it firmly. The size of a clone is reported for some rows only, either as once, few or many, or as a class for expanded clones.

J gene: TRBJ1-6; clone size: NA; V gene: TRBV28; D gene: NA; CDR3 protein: CATLPQGLVYNSPLHF; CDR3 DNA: TGTGCCACCCTGCCCCAGGGACTAGTGTATAATTCACCCCTCCACTTT
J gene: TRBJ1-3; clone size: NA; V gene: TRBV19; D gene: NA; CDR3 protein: CASSMSWRSGNTIYF; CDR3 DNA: TGTGCCAGTAGTATGAGTTGGCGGTCCGGAAACACCATATATTTT
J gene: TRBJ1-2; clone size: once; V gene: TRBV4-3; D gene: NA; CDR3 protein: CASSEDRTGYTF; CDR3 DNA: TGCGCCAGCAGCGAAGACAGAACTGGCTACACCTTC
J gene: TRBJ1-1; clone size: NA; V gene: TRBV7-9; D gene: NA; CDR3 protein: CASSENPGADMNTEAFF; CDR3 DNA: TGTGCCAGCAGCGAGAACCCGGGAGCCGACATGAACACTGAAGCTTTCTTT
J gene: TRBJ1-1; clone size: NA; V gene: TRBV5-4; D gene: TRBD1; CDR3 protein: CASSIQGRNTEAFF; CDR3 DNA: TGTGCCAGCAGCATACAGGGGAGGAACACTGAAGCTTTCTTT
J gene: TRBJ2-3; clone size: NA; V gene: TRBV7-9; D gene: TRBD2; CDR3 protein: CASSYGGNTQYF; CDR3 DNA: TGTGCCAGCAGCTACGGGGGGAATACGCAGTATTTT
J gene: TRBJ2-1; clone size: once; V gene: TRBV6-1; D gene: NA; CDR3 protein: CASSELQVGNEQFF; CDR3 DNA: TGTGCCAGCAGTGAACTCCAGGTTGGGAATGAGCAGTTCTTC
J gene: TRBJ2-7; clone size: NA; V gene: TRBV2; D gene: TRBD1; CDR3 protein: CASRFPTGGVSAYEQYF; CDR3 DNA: TGTGCCAGCAGATTCCCGACAGGGGGCGTAAGTGCCTACGAGCAGTACTTC
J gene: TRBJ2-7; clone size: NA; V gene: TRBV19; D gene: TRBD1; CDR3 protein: CASSIGTGSAEQYF; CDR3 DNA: TGTGCCAGTAGTATCGGGACAGGGTCCGCCGAGCAGTACTTC
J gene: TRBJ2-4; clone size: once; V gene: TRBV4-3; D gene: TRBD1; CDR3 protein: CASSLAWGQENIQYF; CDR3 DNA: TGCGCCAGCAGCCTTGCCTGGGGACAGGAAAACATTCAGTACTTC
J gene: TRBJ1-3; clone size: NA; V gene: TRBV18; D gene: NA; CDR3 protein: CASSPTDNSGNTIYF; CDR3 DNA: TGTGCCAGCTCACCGACAGACAACTCTGGAAACACCATATATTTT
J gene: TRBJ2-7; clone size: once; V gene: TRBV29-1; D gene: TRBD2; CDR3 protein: CSVASGGFSYEQYF; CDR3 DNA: TGCAGCGTTGCGAGCGGGGGCTTTTCCTACGAGCAGTACTTC
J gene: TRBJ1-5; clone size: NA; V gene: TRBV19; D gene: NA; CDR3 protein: CASSIVGYSNQPQHF; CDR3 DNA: TGTGCCAGTAGTATAGTCGGGTATAGCAATCAGCCCCAGCATTTT
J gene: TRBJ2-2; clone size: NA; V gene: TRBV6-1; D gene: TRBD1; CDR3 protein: CASSSPRQGTGELFF; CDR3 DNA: TGTGCCAGCAGTTCCCCTCGACAGGGGACCGGGGAGCTGTTTTTT
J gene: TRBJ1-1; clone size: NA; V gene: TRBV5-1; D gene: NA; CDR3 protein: CASSLWGAREGTEAFF; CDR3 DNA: TGCGCCAGCAGCCTATGGGGTGCCAGGGAGGGCACTGAAGCTTTCTTT